The source of this TCR beta chain is a study of blood T cell repertoires in COVID-19 (TCRdb year 2020). The study in broad terms: The collaborator samples originated in the United States, Italy and Spain and spanned the acute and convalescent phases of COVID-19. Where available, HLA class I and class II types were taken from metadata supplied by the sample provider and were not determined by assay-based typing. Sample metadata almost always included a de-identified subject ID, COVID-19 status, age in years and sex. The material from the prospective study consisted of cDNA or gDNA derived from T cells, B-cell-depleted T cells, or PBMCs. The dataset comprised deeply sampled blood TCRbeta repertoires from subjects exposed to, actively infected with, or recovered from COVID-19. A freely available public database, intended as a resource for researchers studying the immune response to SARS-CoV-2, is where the repertoires were released. The samples were drawn from the first 160 participants of the ongoing ImmuneRACE study and from over a thousand subjects provided by 6 global collaborators. Findings and caveats that apply to the study as a whole: The quantity of clinical and demographic metadata differed by source and by participant and was supplied without curation.

Details on this clone: No cognate antigen has been identified for it. No clone much larger than this one lies a single base away; base qualities are absent.

V is cut back by 7 bases and J by 4 bases, with 7 bases in the junction unmatched. CDR1 and CDR2 were assigned from the germline V gene (reference sequence) as SEHNR and FQNEAQ. The CDR3 numbers 15 residues from cysteine through phenylalanine. Of all the DNA, just the CDR3 is kept, 45 bases in frame from base 1. At one collaborating source in Seattle, patients were enrolled during active infection and were followed longitudinally through the course of disease. Each collaborating institution followed its own protocols to collect whole blood in K2EDTA tubes. For TCRbeta analysis, collaborators shipped samples in one of three forms: frozen whole blood, isolated PBMCs, or DNA extracted from either of those sample types. The immunoSEQ Assay, a bias-controlled multiplex PCR, was used to amplify TCRbeta CDR3 regions from genomic DNA. The original methods were these. The number of nucleated cells in each sample was estimated from the amplification of reference gene primers within the assay. Sequence reads were collapsed and filtered to measure the absolute abundance of every unique TCRbeta CDR3 rearrangement. Productive Simpson clonality was computed per sample as the square root of Simpson's diversity index over productive rearrangements. Not all clones reach the TCRdb copy of this immuneACCESS table, which keeps in-frame sequences only. Checked studies attribute under half of the gap to unresolved V genes and leave the rest unexplained. The V and J calls and clone size come from that table; D and trimming were worked out from the DNA. The sample data list 110,000 to 150,000 clones, and roughly 80% of these were observed just once. 4.5% to 5% of the sample is held by the ten biggest clonotypes.

The sample consisted of peripheral blood. This clonotype was obtained from a woman in her 70s with COVID-19, enrolled during active disease. The chain joins TRBV7-9 to TRBJ2-1; 10 central nucleotides agree with TRBD2. The CDR3 reads CASTRAGGKYNEQFF. Here is the DNA: TGTGCCAGCACCCGAGCGGGGGGGAAGTACAATGAGCAGTTCTTC.